The clone carrying this T cell receptor beta chain was counted only a few times. Antigen: not known. Per the germline V gene, CDR1 is LGHDT and CDR2 is YNNKEL (reference sequence). The CDR3 is made up of 14 amino acids. With 0 bases removed from V and 1 base from J, the gap between germline ends came to 6 bases. Uncontrolled infection, other autoimmune disease, pregnancy or lactation led to exclusion. The PBMCs were taken from approximately 11 ml of fresh peripheral blood. This sample was included in a study of T cells in Graves' hyperthyroidism and ophthalmopathy. General observations from the study: Most thyroid clonotypes expanded above 0.001 appeared in blood too. With a median lead of roughly 6.2 months before onset, the model predicted ophthalmopathy.

RNA transcripts served as the template for amplifying TCR beta CDR3 regions. First-round RT-PCR targeting the TCR CDR3 was performed with the HTBI primer set. TCRdb re-analysed the multiplex PCR reads in MiXCR, keeping a single row per CDR3 protein. The table shows around 760,000 distinct CDR3 sequences, with approximately 36% occurring only once. The chain has TRBV3-1 and TRBJ1-1; TRBD1 might be the D (5 bases). The sequenced material came from blood. The sequence was collected from a woman between 40 and 50 years old with Graves' hyperthyroidism. For the CDR3, the DNA is TGTGCCAGCAGCCAAGAGGGGCAGAACACTGAAGCTTTCTTT. It encodes CASSQEGQNTEAFF.